This TCR beta chain emerged from a study of T cells in localized non-small cell lung cancer. Germline V gene lookup returns CDR1 SGHRS and CDR2 YFSETQ. Trimming shortened V by 5 bases and J by 5 bases, and 13 bases separated the two germline ends. The CDR3 loop spans 13 amino acids. Study-level findings and limits: Uninvolved adjacent lung showed higher T cell clonality than tumor. Among the top 100 tumor clones, a median about 52 appeared in adjacent lung. Only one tumor region was sequenced, so heterogeneity remains possible. Those with higher blood T cell density had longer overall survival.

As to this clone: The antigen is unknown.

Using immunoSEQ multiplex PCR, the repertoire was profiled, and TCRdb retains in-frame clones only, with some absent. The sample lists tens of thousands of clones; around 85% were seen once. The clonotype originates from an older female donor with stage I lung adenocarcinoma. The specimen was peripheral blood, collected before any cancer treatment. The chain employs TRBV5-1 and TRBJ2-5, with unresolved D. The CDR3 nucleotides are TGCGCCAGCAGGGATCCGCCCCGGGAGACCCAGTACTTC. Translation: CASRDPPRETQYF. Full variable domain (rest looked up from reference TRBV5-1 and TRBJ2-5): KAGVTQTPRYLIKTRGQQVTLSCSPISGHRSVSWYQQTPGQGLQFLFEYFSETQRNKGNFPGRFSGRQFSNSRSEMNVSTLELGDSALYLCASRDPPRETQYFGPGTRLLVL.